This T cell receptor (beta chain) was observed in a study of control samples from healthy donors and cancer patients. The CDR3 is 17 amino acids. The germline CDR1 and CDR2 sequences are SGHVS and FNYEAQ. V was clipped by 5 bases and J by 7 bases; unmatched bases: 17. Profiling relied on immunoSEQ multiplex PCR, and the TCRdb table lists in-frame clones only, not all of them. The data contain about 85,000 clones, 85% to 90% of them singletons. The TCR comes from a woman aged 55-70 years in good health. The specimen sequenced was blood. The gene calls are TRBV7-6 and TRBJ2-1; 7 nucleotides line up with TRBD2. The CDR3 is CASSPRWGGGLGNEQFF. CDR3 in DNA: TGTGCCAGCAGCCCTCGTTGGGGCGGGGGATTGGGGAATGAGCAGTTCTTC.